This T cell receptor (beta chain) was sequenced during a study of blood T cell repertoires in COVID-19. Whole-study context: From the United States, Italy and Spain came samples of acute and convalescent COVID-19. T cells, B-cell-depleted T cells, or PBMCs provided the cDNA or gDNA that served as material.

As originally analysed: Amplifying reference gene primers gave estimates of nucleated cell counts. Profiled with immunoSEQ multiplex PCR; TCRdb holds only in-frame clones, not every one. The V and J calls and the clone size are those of that table, but D and trimming were determined from the DNA. Found here are about 150,000 clones, about 83% of them singletons; the top ten hold about 5%. With 4 bases removed from V and 5 bases from J, the gap between germline ends came to 18 bases. The CDR3 loop spans 15 amino acids. The V gene's germline CDR1 is SGDLS and CDR2 YYNGEE. Sequenced: peripheral blood. This sequence originates from a human donor in a cohort sampled during active COVID-19. The chain recombines TRBV9 with TRBJ1-2; D is possibly TRBD1 (6 bases). The CDR3 DNA is TGTGCCAGCAGCCCCCGACAGGTTTGGCTATATGGCTACACCTTC. Its translation: CASSPRQVWLYGYTF. Full variable domain (outside the CDR3, taken from reference TRBV9 and TRBJ1-2): DSGVTQTPKHLITATGQRVTLRCSPRSGDLSVYWYQQSLDQGLQFLIQYYNGEERAKGNILERFSAQQFPDLHSELNLSSLELGDSALYFCASSPRQVWLYGYTFGSGTRLTVV.